This TCR beta chain was found in a study of cytomegalovirus exposure and HLA in healthy donors. Primers: 60 Vbeta forward and 13 Jbeta reverse. Using immunoSEQ multiplex PCR, the repertoire was profiled, and TCRdb retains in-frame clones only, with some absent. Counted here are 100,000 to 150,000 clones, around 80% occurring once; the ten biggest clones make up 0.95% to 1.5%. The CDR3 spans 17 residues. With 4 bases clipped from V and 7 bases from J, the junction kept 12 bases outside the gene matches. Germline V gives CDR1 MNHNS, CDR2 SASEGT. Sequencing was performed on PBMCs. The source of this sequence is a female donor in good health and CMV-seronegative. This chain links TRBV6-1 with TRBJ1-5; 11 nucleotides line up with TRBD1. CDR3 sequence (DNA): TGTGCCAGCAGTGGGCTCGGGACAGGGGGACTTAGGCAGCCCCAGCATTTT. Translation gives CASSGLGTGGLRQPQHF.